Each of the 28 T cell receptor beta chains below was sequenced from the same sample in a study of T cell responses to AZD1222 COVID-19 vaccine. Method: immunoSEQ multiplex PCR; TCRdb's copy keeps in-frame clones and lacks some. The sample includes about 140,000 clones, nearly 95% of them seen just once. The material was peripheral blood, obtained on day 0 of AZD1222 vaccination. All receptors derive from an adult in good health.

V and J are TRBV6-5 and TRBJ1-1, with D perhaps matching TRBD1 (5 bases). The CDR3 runs 15 residues. The V end lost 0 bases, the J end lost 6 bases, and 14 bases lay between the germline ends. The germline V gene encodes CDR1 MNHEY and CDR2 SVGAGI. CDR3 nucleotides: TGTGCCAGCAGTTACTCGATTCGGGGGATCGCTGAAGCTTTCTTT. Protein product: CASSYSIRGIAEAFF.

The rearrangement joins TRBV6-5 to TRBJ1-2; tentative D call: TRBD1 (5 bases). Looked up from germline, CDR1 is MNHEY and CDR2 is SVGAGI. The CDR3 length is 16 residues. V lost 0 bases to trimming and J lost 5 bases, with 16 bases between them. CDR3 loop: CASSYSTGGALYGYTF. The CDR3, as DNA: TGTGCCAGCAGTTACTCTACGGGCGGGGCTCTGTATGGCTACACCTTC.

The chain joins TRBV4-1 to TRBJ2-7; 15 bases agree with TRBD2. The CDR3 has 17 residues. With 3 bases clipped from V and 7 bases from J, the junction kept 10 bases outside the gene matches. Germline V gene data show CDR1 as MGHRA and CDR2 as YSYEKL. The CDR3 loop is CASSHRGLAGGPVEQYF. In nucleotides, the CDR3 is TGCGCCAGCAGCCATAGAGGACTAGCGGGAGGGCCTGTAGAGCAGTACTTC.

This rearrangement joins TRBV3-1 (or the pseudogene TRBV3-2) to TRBJ2-7, with D uncertain. The germline V gene encodes CDR1 LGHDT and CDR2 YNNKEL (reference sequence). Trimming removed 1 base from V and 2 bases from J, with 0 bases in between. The CDR3 is made up of 11 amino acids. The CDR3 DNA follows: TGTGCCAGCAGCCAAGCCTACGAGCAGTACTTC. Residues: CASSQAYEQYF.

This chain links TRBV27 with TRBJ1-1; TRBD1 aligns across 8 bases. The V gene end was trimmed by 4 bases and the J gene end by 5 bases; junction bases not matched to a gene: 3. CDR1 is MNHEY, CDR2 SMNVEV, per germline (reference sequence). The CDR3 runs 13 residues. CDR3 DNA sequence: TGTGCCAGCAGTTCAGGGGGCTGGACTGAAGCTTTCTTT. Encoded protein: CASSSGGWTEAFF.

V and J are TRBV27 and TRBJ2-7; the match to TRBD1 covers 7 bases. V trimming: 0 bases; J trimming: 5 bases; junction bases outside the gene matches: 13. The CDR3 totals 17 residues. The germline V gene has CDR1 MNHEY and CDR2 SMNVEV (reference sequence). CDR3 coding DNA: TGTGCCAGCAGTTTATCCACAGTTGTTACAGGGGCTGACGAGCAGTACTTC. It translates to CASSLSTVVTGADEQYF.

The chain combines TRBV7-2 with TRBJ1-4; weak D call: TRBD1 (5 bases). V lost 0 bases to trimming and J lost 3 bases, with 23 bases between them. The length of the CDR3 is 20 residues. Germline V gene lookup returns CDR1 SGHTA and CDR2 FQGNSA. This CDR3 is CASSLAHRRGGKGANEKLFF. The CDR3 nucleotides are TGTGCCAGCAGCTTAGCACACAGGAGAGGCGGGAAAGGGGCTAATGAAAAACTGTTTTTT. Looking up the rest from reference TRBV7-2 and TRBJ1-4 gives the full variable domain: GAGVSQSPSNKVTEKGKDVELRCDPISGHTALYWYRQSLGQGLEFLIYFQGNSAPDKSGLPSDRFSAERTGGSVSTLTIQRTQQEDSAVYLCASSLAHRRGGKGANEKLFFGSGTQLSVL.

The gene calls are TRBV5-6 and TRBJ2-3, with D possibly TRBD2 on 6 matching bases. CDR3 length: 17 amino acids. V lost 1 base and J 2 bases, leaving 17 bases between the germline ends. CDR1 and CDR2 from the germline V gene are SGHDT and YYEEEE. The CDR3 DNA is TGTGCCAGCAGCTTGCTTCGCGGAGGGCACAACACAGATACGCAGTATTTT. This codes for CASSLLRGGHNTDTQYF.

The sample holds one count of this clone. The chain recombines TRBV19 with TRBJ1-1; D is possibly TRBD1 (5 bases). Between the trimmed V and J ends, which lost 2 bases and 0 bases, there was a span of 7 bases. This CDR3 contains 14 residues. Germline V lookup: CDR1 LNHDA, CDR2 SQIVND (reference sequence). The CDR3, as DNA: TGTGCCAGTAGTATAATGGGGGTGAACACTGAAGCTTTCTTT. Protein: CASSIMGVNTEAFF.

The chain has TRBV28 and TRBJ2-3; TRBD2 aligns across 11 bases. This CDR3 region has 15 residues. The germline CDR1 and CDR2 sequences are MDHEN and SYDVKM. The junction had 8 bases not matched to a gene; V was cut back by 8 bases and J by 4 bases. This CDR3 reads CASFLPLAGADTQYF. The CDR3, as DNA: TGTGCCAGCTTTCTCCCACTAGCGGGAGCAGATACGCAGTATTTT.

The gene calls are TRBV4-1 and TRBJ1-5, with D possibly TRBD1 on 6 matching bases. Per germline, CDR1 MGHRA and CDR2 YSYEKL. The CDR3 runs 15 residues. The germline V and J ends were trimmed by 4 bases and 4 bases, with 14 bases remaining between them. CDR3 nucleotides: TGCGCCAGCAGCCCCCAAGGGACATATAATCAGCCCCAGCATTTT. Residues: CASSPQGTYNQPQHF.

The chain is built from TRBV5-1 and TRBJ2-1; the D gene is possibly TRBD1 (5 bases). The V gene's germline CDR1 is SGHRS and CDR2 YFSETQ. V was clipped by 4 bases and J by 0 bases, with 11 bases between them. CDR3 length: 15 amino acids. Written as DNA, the CDR3 is TGCGCCAGCAGCCCACAGGAGAGCTCCTACAATGAGCAGTTCTTC. This translates into CASSPQESSYNEQFF.

The J gene is TRBJ2-5, the V gene TRBV6-6, with TRBD2 identical over 7 bases. This CDR3 has 13 residues. Germline V gene sequence: CDR1 MNHNY, CDR2 SVGAGI (reference sequence). The junction had 8 bases not matched to a gene; V was cut back by 8 bases and J by 5 bases. CDR3 sequence reads: CASARDYGETQYF. The CDR3 DNA reads TGTGCCAGCGCCCGGGACTACGGCGAGACCCAGTACTTC.

The chain carries TRBV2 and TRBJ1-2; D is undetermined. Germline CDR1 is SNHLY and CDR2 is FYNNEI. Trimming left V 7 bases short and J 6 bases short, with 21 bases between. The CDR3 sequence is 15 residues long. CDR3: CASTREARSDHGYTF. CDR3 in DNA: TGTGCCAGCACCCGGGAGGCTCGCTCAGACCATGGCTACACCTTC.

This sequence joins TRBV21-1 and TRBJ1-2; the table calls TRBD1, which could not be checked here. TRBV21-1 is given as a pseudogene. The CDR3 runs to 16 residues. CDR3 residues: CASSALDDRVIYGYTF. CDR3 DNA sequence: TGTGCCAGCAGCGCGCTGGATGACAGGGTCATTTATGGCTACACCTTC.

This rearrangement joins TRBV27 to TRBJ2-1; 9 positions match TRBD1. The germline V gene has CDR1 MNHEY and CDR2 SMNVEV (reference sequence). V dropped 7 bases and J dropped 8; count of bases not matched to a gene: 15. CDR3 size: 16 residues. CDR3 bases: TGTGCCAGCAACCCAGTCGGGACAGGGTATGTGGATGAGCAGTTCTTC. Translated, it gives CASNPVGTGYVDEQFF.

The CDR3 loop is CASSHWPRTALNYGYTF. As DNA, the CDR3 is TGTGCCAGCAGCCATTGGCCCAGGACCGCCCTTAACTATGGCTACACCTTC. The rearrangement links TRBV14 to TRBJ1-2, with D uncertain. This CDR3 region has 17 residues. CDR1 and CDR2 (germline): SGHDN, FVKESK. V was cut by 3 bases and J by 1 base, with 18 bases left in between.

The chain joins TRBV3-1 (or the pseudogene TRBV3-2) to TRBJ1-5; D is possibly TRBD1 (5 bases). The CDR3 totals 15 residues. V was trimmed by 1 base and J by 5 bases, leaving 12 bases between them. The germline V gene encodes CDR1 LGHDT and CDR2 YNNKEL (reference sequence). CDR3 bases: TGTGCCAGCAGCCAAGGGTGGGGGTATCATCAGCCCCAGCATTTT. Translating gives CASSQGWGYHQPQHF.

The chain carries TRBV25-1 and TRBJ2-7, with 8 bases that match TRBD2. V trimming: 1 base; J trimming: 0 bases; junction bases outside the gene matches: 11. Germline assignment: CDR1 MGHDK and CDR2 SYGVNS. The CDR3 sequence is 18 residues long. The CDR3 protein is CASSESGLAGKGSYEQYF. The CDR3 nucleotides read TGTGCCAGCAGTGAATCCGGGTTAGCGGGAAAGGGCTCCTACGAGCAGTACTTC.

The CDR3 loop is CASSQETGSTDTQYF. CDR3 sequence (DNA): TGTGCCAGCAGCCAAGAAACAGGCAGCACAGATACGCAGTATTTT. This chain links TRBV4-2 with TRBJ2-3; D may be TRBD1 (5 bases). Germline V gene lookup returns CDR1 LGHNA and CDR2 YNFKEQ. The CDR3 runs 15 residues. V was clipped by 0 bases and J by 0 bases, with 7 bases between them.

V and J are TRBV12-3 or TRBV12-4 and TRBJ1-6; no reliable D call. Trimming removed 10 bases from V and 5 bases from J, with 12 bases in between. The CDR3 is 13 amino acids. CDR3: CANGRGDNSPLHF. CDR3 in DNA: TGTGCCAACGGGCGGGGAGATAATTCACCCCTCCACTTT.

This clone was seen only once. The chain is built from TRBV28 and TRBJ1-5; no reliable D call. V dropped 0 bases and J dropped 3 bases, with 6 bases sitting between them. Germline-derived CDR1 and CDR2 are MDHEN and SYDVKM. This CDR3 is built from 14 residues. This chain's CDR3 is CASSLWQTNQPQHF. Written as DNA, the CDR3 is TGTGCCAGCAGTTTATGGCAGACCAATCAGCCCCAGCATTTT. The full variable domain, rest sourced from reference TRBV28 and TRBJ1-5, is DVKVTQSSRYLVKRTGEKVFLECVQDMDHENMFWYRQDPGLGLRLIYFSYDVKMKEKGDIPEGYSVSREKKERFSLILESASTNQTSMYLCASSLWQTNQPQHFGDGTRLSIL.

This clone has a single count. The chain links TRBV11-2 to TRBJ2-3; D uncertain. The CDR3 sequence is 11 residues long. Germline-derived CDR1 and CDR2 are SGHAT and FQNNGV. Deletions cut 4 bases from V and 6 bases from J, with 5 bases between. Here the CDR3 DNA reads TGTGCCAGCAGCTCAACCGATACGCAGTATTTT. Translating it yields CASSSTDTQYF.

The V gene is TRBV28, the J gene TRBJ2-3; 8 bases align to TRBD1. Germline trimming cut 4 bases from V and 1 base from J; bases unmatched to any gene: 10. CDR1 MDHEN and CDR2 SYDVKM come from the germline V gene. The CDR3 has 17 amino acids. In DNA form, the CDR3 reads TGTGCCAGCAGTTCCGGGCGTGTGACAGGGGGCACAGATACGCAGTATTTT. It encodes CASSSGRVTGGTDTQYF.

The chain has TRBV27 and TRBJ2-7; the match to TRBD1 covers 9 bases. V lost 6 bases to trimming and J lost 2 bases; unmatched junction nucleotides: 2. The germline V gene encodes CDR1 MNHEY and CDR2 SMNVEV (reference sequence). This CDR3 spans 13 amino acids. The CDR3 region is CASRGQGAYEQYF. In nucleotides, the CDR3 is TGTGCCAGCAGGGGACAGGGAGCCTACGAGCAGTACTTC.

Remarks on this clone: This sample also contains other DNA sequences that code for the same CDR3. The gene calls are TRBV19 and TRBJ1-5; 7 bases are shared with TRBD1. The CDR3 extends over 15 amino acids. From germline, CDR1 is LNHDA and CDR2 SQIVND (reference sequence). J was trimmed by 0 bases and V by 5 bases; bases with no gene match: 4. CDR3 loop: CASSRQGRSNQPQHF. The CDR3 DNA reads as TGTGCCAGTAGTCGACAGGGACGTAGCAATCAGCCCCAGCATTTT.

This rearrangement joins TRBV19 to TRBJ1-1, with D uncertain. Germline V gene sequence: CDR1 LNHDA, CDR2 SQIVND (reference sequence). CDR3 length equals 13 residues. The germline V and J ends were trimmed by 3 bases and 3 bases, with 8 bases remaining between them. The CDR3 region is CASSISDDTEAFF. The CDR3 coding sequence is TGTGCCAGTAGTATTTCCGATGACACTGAAGCTTTCTTT.

V usage is TRBV18 and J usage is TRBJ1-6; D is unclear. Germline values: CDR1 KGHSH, CDR2 LQKENI. V was trimmed by 6 bases and J by 8 bases, leaving 20 bases between them. The CDR3 is 16 amino acids. As DNA, the CDR3 is TGTGCCAGCTCCCAAGCACCGCAGTTTGCGGATTCACCCCTCCACTTT. This gives the protein CASSQAPQFADSPLHF.